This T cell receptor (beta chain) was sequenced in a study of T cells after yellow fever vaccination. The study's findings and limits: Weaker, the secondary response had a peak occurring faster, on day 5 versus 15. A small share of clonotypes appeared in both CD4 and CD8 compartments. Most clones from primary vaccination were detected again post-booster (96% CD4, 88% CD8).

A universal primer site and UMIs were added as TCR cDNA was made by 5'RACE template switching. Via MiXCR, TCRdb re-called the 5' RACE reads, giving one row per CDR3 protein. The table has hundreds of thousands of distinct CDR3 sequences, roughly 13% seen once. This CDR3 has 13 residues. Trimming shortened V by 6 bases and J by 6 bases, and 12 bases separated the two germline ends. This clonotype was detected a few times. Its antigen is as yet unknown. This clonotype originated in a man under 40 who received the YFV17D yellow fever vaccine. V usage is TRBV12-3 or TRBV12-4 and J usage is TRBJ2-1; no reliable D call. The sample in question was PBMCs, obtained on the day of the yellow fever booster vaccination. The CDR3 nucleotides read TGTGCCAGCAGCCCCGGGTTTAGCAATGAGCAGTTCTTC. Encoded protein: CASSPGFSNEQFF.